This entry concerns a single TCR beta chain. The V segment lost 5 bases and the J segment 4 bases; nucleotides outside the gene matches: 6. The germline V gene has CDR1 SGHVS and CDR2 FQNEAQ. This CDR3 comprises 14 residues. Repertoires were generated with immunoSEQ multiplex PCR, while TCRdb's copy carries only in-frame clones and drops some. Here the sample spans 640,000 or so clones, around 87% being singletons. These data originate in a study of shared T cell receptors in the human thymus. These records were also assigned to another study, of human thymus T cells.

This clonotype was sampled from a boy under three years old with a congenital heart defect. Sequencing was performed on thymocytes. The rearrangement joins TRBV7-8 to TRBJ1-2; 8 nucleotides align to TRBD1. DNA for the CDR3: TGTGCCAGCAGCACGTTACAGGGGGGCTATGGCTACACCTTC. Encoded protein: CASSTLQGGYGYTF.